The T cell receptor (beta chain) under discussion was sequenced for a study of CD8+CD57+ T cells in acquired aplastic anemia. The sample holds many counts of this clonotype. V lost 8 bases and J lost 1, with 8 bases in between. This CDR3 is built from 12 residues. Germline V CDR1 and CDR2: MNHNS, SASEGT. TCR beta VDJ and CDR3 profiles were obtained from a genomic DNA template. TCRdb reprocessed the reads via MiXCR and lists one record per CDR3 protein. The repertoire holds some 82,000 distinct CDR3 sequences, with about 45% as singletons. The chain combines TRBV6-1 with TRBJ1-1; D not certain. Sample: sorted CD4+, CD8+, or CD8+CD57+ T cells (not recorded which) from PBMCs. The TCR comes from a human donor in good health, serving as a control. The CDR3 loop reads CASLRSNTEAFF. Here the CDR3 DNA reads TGTGCCAGCCTGCGATCGAACACTGAAGCTTTCTTT.